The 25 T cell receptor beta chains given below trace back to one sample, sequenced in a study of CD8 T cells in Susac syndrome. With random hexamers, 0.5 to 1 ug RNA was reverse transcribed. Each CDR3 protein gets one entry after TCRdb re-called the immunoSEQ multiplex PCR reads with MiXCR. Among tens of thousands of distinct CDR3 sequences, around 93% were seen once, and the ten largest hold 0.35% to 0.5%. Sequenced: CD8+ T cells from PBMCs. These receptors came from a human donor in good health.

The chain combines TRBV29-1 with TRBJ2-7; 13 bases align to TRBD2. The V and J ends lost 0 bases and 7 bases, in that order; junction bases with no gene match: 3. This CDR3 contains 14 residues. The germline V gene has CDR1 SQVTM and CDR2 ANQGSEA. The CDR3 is CSVEEGLAGREQYF. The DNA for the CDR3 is TGCAGCGTTGAAGAGGGACTAGCGGGAAGGGAGCAGTACTTC.

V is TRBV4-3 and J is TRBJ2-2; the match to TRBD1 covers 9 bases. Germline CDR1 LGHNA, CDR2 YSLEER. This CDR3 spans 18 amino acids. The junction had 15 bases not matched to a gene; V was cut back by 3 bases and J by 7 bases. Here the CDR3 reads CASSHPIQTGGRGGELFF. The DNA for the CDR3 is TGCGCCAGCAGCCACCCAATCCAGACAGGGGGTCGGGGCGGGGAGCTGTTTTTT.

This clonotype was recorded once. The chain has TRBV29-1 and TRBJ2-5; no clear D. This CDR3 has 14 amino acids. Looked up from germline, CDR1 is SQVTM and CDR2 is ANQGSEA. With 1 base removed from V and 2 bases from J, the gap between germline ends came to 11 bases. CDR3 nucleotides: TGCAGCGTTGAAGGCAGCCTTTTTCAAGAGACCCAGTACTTC. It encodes CSVEGSLFQETQYF.

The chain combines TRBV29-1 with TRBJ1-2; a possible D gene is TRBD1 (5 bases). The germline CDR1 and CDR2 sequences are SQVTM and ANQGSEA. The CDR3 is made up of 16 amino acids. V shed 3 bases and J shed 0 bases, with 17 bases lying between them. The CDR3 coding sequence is TGCAGCGTTGAGCTCCTCGCGGCGGGGGCTAACTATGGCTACACCTTC. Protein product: CSVELLAAGANYGYTF.

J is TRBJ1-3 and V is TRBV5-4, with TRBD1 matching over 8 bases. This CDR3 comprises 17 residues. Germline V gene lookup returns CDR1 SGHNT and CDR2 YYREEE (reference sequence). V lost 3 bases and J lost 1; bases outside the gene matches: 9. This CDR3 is CASSSDRDSLSGNTIYF. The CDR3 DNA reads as TGTGCCAGCAGCTCGGACAGGGATTCCCTTTCTGGAAACACCATATATTTT.

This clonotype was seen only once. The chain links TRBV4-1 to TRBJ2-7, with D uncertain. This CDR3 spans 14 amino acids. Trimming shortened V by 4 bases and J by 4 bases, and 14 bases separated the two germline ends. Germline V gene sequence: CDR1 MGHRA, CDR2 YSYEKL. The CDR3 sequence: CASSPTRGGYEQYF. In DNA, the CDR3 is TGCGCCAGCAGCCCCACACGTGGCGGTTACGAGCAGTACTTC.

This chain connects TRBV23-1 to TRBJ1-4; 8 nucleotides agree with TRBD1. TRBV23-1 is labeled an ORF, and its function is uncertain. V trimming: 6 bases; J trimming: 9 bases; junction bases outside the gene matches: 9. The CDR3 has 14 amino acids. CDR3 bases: TGCGCCAGCAGCCTTCACAGGGGGAATCAAAAACTGTTTTTT. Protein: CASSLHRGNQKLFF.

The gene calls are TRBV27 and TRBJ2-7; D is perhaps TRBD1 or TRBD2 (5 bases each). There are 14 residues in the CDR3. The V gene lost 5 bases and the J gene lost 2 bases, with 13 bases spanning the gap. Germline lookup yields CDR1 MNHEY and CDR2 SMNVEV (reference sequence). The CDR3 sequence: CASSPRGNTYEQYF. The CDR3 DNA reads TGTGCCAGCAGTCCCCGGGGCAATACCTACGAGCAGTACTTC.

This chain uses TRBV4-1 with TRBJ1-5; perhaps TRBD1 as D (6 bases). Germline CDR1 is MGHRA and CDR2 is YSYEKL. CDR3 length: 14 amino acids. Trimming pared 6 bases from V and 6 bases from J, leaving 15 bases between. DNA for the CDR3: TGCGCCAGCAGTCTTACACAGGGAACTCAGCCCCAGCATTTT. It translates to CASSLTQGTQPQHF.

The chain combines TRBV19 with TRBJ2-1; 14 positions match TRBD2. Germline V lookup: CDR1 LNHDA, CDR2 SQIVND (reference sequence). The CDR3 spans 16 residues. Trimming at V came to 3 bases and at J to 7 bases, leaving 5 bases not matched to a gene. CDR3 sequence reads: CASSMGLAGVTNEQFF. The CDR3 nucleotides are TGTGCCAGTAGTATGGGACTAGCGGGAGTTACAAATGAGCAGTTCTTC.

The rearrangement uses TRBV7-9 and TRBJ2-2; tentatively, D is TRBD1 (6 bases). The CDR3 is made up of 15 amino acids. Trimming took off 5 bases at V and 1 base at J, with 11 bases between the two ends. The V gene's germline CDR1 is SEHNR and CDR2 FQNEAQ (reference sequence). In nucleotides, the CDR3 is TGTGCCAGCAGCCCCGGACAGCTGAACACCGGGGAGCTGTTTTTT. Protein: CASSPGQLNTGELFF.

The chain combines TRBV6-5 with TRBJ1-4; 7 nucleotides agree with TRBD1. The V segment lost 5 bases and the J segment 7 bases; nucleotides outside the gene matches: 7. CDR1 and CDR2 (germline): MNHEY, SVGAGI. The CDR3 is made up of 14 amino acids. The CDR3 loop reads CASSTGERGEKLFF. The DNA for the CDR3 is TGTGCCAGCAGTACAGGGGAAAGGGGTGAAAAACTGTTTTTT.

DNA for the CDR3: TGTGCCAGCAGCCAAGGGTTGTGGGGCATTCAGTACTTC. Its protein is CASSQGLWGIQYF. The chain is built from TRBV14 and TRBJ2-4; no clear D. This CDR3 has 13 amino acids. Germline lookup yields CDR1 SGHDN and CDR2 FVKESK. Deletions cut 1 base from V and 9 bases from J, with 10 bases between.

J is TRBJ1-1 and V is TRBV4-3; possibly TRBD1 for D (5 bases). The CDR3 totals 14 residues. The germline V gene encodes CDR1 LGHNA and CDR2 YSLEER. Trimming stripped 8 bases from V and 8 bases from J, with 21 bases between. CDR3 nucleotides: TGCGCCAGCGGCCCGGGGGTTTATCAGGGCGAAGCTTTCTTT. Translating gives CASGPGVYQGEAFF.

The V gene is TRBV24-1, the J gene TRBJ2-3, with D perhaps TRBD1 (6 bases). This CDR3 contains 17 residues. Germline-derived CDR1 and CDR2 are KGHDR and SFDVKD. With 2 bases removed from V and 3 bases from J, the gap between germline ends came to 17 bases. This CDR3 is CATSDWDTGAETDTQYF. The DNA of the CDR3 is TGTGCCACCAGTGATTGGGACACGGGCGCGGAAACAGATACGCAGTATTTT.

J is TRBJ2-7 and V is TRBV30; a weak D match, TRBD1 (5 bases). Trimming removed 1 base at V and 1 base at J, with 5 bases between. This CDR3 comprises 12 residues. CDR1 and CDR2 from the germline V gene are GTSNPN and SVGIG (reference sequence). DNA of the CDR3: TGTGCCTGGAGTGCAGGGTCCTACGAGCAGTACTTC. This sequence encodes CAWSAGSYEQYF.

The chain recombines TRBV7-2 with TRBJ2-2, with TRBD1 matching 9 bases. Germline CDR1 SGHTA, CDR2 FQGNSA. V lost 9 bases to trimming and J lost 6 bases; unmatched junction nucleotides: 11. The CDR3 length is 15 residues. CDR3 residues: CARGIQGAGPGELFF. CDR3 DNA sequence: TGTGCCAGGGGGATACAGGGGGCCGGTCCCGGGGAGCTGTTTTTT.

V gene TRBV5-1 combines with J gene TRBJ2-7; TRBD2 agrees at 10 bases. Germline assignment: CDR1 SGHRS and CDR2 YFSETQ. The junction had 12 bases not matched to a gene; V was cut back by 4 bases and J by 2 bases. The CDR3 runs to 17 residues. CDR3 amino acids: CASSPDLAGVAPYEQYF. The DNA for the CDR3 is TGCGCCAGCAGCCCGGACCTAGCGGGAGTAGCCCCCTACGAGCAGTACTTC.

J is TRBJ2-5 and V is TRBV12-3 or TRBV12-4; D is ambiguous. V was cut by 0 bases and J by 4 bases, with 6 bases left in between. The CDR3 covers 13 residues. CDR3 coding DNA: TGTGCCAGCAGTTTAGCGGGCGGAGAGACCCAGTACTTC. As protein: CASSLAGGETQYF.

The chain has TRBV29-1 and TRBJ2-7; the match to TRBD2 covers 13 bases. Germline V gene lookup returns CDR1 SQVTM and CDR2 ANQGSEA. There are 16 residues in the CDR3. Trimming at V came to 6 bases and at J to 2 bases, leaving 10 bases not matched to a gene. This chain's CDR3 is CSVGGGLAGIPYEQYF. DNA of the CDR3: TGCAGCGTCGGGGGGGGACTAGCGGGAATTCCCTACGAGCAGTACTTC.

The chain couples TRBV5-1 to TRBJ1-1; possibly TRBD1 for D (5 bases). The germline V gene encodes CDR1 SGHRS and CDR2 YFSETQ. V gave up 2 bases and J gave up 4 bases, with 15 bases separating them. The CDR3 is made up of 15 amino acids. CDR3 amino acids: CASSFLGPGGTEAFF. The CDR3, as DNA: TGCGCCAGCAGCTTTTTAGGTCCCGGGGGCACTGAAGCTTTCTTT.

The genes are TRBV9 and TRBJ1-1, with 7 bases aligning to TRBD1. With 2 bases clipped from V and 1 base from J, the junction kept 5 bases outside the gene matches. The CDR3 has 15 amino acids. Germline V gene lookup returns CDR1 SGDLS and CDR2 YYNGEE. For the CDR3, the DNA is TGTGCCAGCAGCGTGTCCGGGACAGCGAACACTGAAGCTTTCTTT. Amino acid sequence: CASSVSGTANTEAFF.

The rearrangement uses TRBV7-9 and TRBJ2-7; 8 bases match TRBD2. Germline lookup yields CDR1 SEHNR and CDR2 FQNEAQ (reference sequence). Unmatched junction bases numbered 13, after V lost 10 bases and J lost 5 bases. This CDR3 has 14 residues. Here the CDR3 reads CATQGAGGPDEQYF. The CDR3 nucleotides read TGTGCCACCCAAGGGGCGGGAGGTCCGGACGAGCAGTACTTC.

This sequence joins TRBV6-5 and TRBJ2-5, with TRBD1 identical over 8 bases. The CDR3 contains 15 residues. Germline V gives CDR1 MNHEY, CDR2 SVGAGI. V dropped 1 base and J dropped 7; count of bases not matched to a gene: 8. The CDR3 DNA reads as TGTGCCAGCAGTTACTTTACAGGGGGTCGAGGGACCCAGTACTTC. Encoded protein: CASSYFTGGRGTQYF.

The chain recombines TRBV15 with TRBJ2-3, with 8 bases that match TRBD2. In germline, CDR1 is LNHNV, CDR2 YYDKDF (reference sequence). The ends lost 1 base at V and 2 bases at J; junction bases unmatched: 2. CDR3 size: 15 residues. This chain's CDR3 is CATSRAREDTDTQYF. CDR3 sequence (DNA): TGTGCCACCAGCAGAGCGCGGGAGGACACAGATACGCAGTATTTT.